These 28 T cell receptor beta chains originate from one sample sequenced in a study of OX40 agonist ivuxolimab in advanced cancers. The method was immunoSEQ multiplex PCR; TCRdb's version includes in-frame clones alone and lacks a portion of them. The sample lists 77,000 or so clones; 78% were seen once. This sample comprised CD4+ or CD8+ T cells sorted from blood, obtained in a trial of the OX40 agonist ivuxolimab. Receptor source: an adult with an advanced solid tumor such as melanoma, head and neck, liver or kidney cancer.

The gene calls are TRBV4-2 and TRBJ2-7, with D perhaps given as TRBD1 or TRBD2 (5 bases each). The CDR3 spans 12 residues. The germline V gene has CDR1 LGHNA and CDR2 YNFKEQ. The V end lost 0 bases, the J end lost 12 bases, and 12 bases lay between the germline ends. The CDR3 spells CASSQDDRGPYF. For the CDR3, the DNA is TGTGCCAGCAGCCAAGATGACCGGGGACCGTACTTC.

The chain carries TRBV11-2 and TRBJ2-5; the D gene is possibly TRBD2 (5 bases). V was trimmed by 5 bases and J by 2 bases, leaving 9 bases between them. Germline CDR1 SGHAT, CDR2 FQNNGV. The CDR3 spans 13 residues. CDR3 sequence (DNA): TGTGCCAGCAGCGGCGGGCTTCAAGAGACCCAGTACTTC. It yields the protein CASSGGLQETQYF.

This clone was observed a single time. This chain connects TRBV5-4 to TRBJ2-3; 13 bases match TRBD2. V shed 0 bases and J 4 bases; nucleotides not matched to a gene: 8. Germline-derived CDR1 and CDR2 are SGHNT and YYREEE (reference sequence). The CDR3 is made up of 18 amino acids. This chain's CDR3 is CASSLGTSGSWRADTQYF. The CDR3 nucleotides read TGTGCCAGCAGCTTGGGGACTAGCGGGAGTTGGCGAGCAGATACGCAGTATTTT.

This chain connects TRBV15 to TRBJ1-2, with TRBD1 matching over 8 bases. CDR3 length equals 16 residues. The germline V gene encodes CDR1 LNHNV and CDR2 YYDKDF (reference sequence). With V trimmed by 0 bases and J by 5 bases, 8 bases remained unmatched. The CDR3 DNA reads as TGTGCCACCAGCAGAGATGCCGGACAGGGAGTTTATGGCTACACCTTC. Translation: CATSRDAGQGVYGYTF.

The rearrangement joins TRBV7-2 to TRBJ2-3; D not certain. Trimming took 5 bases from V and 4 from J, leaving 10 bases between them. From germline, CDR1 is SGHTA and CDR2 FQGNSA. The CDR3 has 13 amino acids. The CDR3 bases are TGTGCCAGCAGCCCGAGATGGGCAGATACGCAGTATTTT. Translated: CASSPRWADTQYF.

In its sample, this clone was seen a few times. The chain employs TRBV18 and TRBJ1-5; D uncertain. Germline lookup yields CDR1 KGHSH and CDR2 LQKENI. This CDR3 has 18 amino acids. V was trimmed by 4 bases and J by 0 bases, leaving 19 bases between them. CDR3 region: CASSRAPTGGHSNQPQHF. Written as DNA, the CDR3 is TGTGCCAGCTCACGTGCCCCCACGGGAGGCCATAGCAATCAGCCCCAGCATTTT.

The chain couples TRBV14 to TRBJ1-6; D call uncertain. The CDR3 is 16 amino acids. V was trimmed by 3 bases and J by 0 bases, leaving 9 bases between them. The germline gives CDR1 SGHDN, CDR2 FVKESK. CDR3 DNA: TGTGCCAGCAGCCAGATCCCCCGCTCCTATAATTCACCCCTCCACTTT. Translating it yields CASSQIPRSYNSPLHF.

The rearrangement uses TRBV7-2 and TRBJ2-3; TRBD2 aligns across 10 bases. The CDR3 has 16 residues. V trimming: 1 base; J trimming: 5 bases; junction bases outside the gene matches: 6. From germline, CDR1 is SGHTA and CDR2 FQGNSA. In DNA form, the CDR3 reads TGTGCCAGCAGCTTAGAAGCGGGGGGGCCCGAAGATACGCAGTATTTT. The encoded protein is CASSLEAGGPEDTQYF.

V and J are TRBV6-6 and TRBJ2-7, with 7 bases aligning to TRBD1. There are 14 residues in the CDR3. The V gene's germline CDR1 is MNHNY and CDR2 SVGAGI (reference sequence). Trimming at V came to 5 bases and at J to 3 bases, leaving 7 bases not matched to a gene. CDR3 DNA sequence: TGTGCCAGCAGTGGCGGACAGGAGGACTACGAGCAGTACTTC. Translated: CASSGGQEDYEQYF.

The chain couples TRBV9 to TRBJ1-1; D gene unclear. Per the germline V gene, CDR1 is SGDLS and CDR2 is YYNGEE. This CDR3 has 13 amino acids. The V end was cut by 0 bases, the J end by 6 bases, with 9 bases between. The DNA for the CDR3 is TGTGCCAGCAGCGTAGTAGGCAGCGCTGAAGCTTTCTTT. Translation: CASSVVGSAEAFF.

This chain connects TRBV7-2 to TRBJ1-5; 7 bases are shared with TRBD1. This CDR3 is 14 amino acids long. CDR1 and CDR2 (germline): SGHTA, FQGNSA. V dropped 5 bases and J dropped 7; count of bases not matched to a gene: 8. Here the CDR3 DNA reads TGTGCCAGCAGCCCCCGACAGGGCGGCCAGCCCCAGCATTTT. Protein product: CASSPRQGGQPQHF.

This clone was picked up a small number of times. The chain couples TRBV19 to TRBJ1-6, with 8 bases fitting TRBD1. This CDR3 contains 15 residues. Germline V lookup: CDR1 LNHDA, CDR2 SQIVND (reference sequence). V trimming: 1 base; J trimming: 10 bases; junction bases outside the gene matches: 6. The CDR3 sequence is CASSIAQGVRSPLHF. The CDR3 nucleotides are TGTGCCAGTAGTATAGCACAGGGGGTGCGGTCACCCCTCCACTTT.

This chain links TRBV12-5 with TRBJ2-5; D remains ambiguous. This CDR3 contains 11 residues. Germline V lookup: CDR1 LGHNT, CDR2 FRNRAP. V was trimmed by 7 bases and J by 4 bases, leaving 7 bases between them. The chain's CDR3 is CASAIGETQYF. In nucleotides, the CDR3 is TGTGCTAGTGCCATAGGAGAGACCCAGTACTTC.

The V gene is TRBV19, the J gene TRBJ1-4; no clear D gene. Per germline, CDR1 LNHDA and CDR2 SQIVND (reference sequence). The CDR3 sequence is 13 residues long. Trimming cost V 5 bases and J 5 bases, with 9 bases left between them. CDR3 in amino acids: CASSQNRNEKLFF. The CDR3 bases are TGTGCCAGTAGTCAAAACAGAAATGAAAAACTGTTTTTT. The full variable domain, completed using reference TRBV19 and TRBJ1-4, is DGGITQSPKYLFRKEGQNVTLSCEQNLNHDAMYWYRQDPGQGLRLIYYSQIVNDFQKGDIAEGYSVSREKKESFPLTVTSAQKNPTAFYLCASSQNRNEKLFFGSGTQLSVL.

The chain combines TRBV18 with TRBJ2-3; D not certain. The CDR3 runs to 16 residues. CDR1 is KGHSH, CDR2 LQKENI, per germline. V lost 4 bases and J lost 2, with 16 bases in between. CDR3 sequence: CASSHPTGPSTDTQYF. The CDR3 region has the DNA TGTGCCAGCTCACACCCGACTGGGCCTTCCACAGATACGCAGTATTTT.

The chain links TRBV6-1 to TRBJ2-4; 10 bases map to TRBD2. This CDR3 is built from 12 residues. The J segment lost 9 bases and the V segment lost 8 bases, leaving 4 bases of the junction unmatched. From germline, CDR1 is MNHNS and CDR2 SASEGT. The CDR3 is CASGTSVSIQYF. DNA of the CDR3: TGTGCCAGCGGGACTAGCGTGAGCATTCAGTACTTC.

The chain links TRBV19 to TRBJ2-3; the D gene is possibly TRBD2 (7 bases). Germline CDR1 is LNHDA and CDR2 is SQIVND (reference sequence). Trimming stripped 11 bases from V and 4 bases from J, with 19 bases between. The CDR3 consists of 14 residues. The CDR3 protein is CAPREGTFADTQYF. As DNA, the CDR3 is TGTGCCCCTAGGGAGGGGACATTCGCAGATACGCAGTATTTT. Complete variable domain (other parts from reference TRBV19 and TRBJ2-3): DGGITQSPKYLFRKEGQNVTLSCEQNLNHDAMYWYRQDPGQGLRLIYYSQIVNDFQKGDIAEGYSVSREKKESFPLTVTSAQKNPTAFYLCAPREGTFADTQYFGPGTRLTVL.

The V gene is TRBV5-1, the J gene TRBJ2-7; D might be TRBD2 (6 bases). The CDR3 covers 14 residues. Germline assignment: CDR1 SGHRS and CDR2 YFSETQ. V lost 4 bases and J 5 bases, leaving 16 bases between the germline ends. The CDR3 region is CASSPVREPNEQYF. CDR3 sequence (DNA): TGCGCCAGCAGCCCCGTCCGGGAGCCTAACGAGCAGTACTTC.

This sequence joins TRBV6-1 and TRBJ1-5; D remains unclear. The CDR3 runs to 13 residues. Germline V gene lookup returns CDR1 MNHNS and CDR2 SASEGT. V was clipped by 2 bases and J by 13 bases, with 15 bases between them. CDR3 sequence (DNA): TGTGCCAGCAGTGAAATGGTCGGGCAGGCGCAGCATTTT. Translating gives CASSEMVGQAQHF.

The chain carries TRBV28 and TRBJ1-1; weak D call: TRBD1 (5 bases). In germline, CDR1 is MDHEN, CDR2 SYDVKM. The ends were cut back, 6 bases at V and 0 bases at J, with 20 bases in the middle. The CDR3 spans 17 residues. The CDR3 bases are TGTGCCAGCAGCCCGCTGGGGGTCCCCCTCGTGAACACTGAAGCTTTCTTT. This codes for CASSPLGVPLVNTEAFF.

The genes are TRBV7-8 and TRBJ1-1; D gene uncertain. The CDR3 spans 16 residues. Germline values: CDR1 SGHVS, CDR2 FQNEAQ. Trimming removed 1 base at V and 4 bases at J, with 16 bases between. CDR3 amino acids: CASSLVSDSGSTEAFF. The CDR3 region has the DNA TGTGCCAGCAGCTTAGTGTCCGATTCCGGGAGCACTGAAGCTTTCTTT.

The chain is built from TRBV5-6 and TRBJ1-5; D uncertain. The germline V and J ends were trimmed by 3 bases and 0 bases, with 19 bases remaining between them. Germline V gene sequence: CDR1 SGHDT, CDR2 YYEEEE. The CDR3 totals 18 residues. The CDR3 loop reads CASSWNGLSHISNQPQHF. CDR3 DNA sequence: TGTGCCAGCAGCTGGAACGGGTTATCCCACATTAGCAATCAGCCCCAGCATTTT. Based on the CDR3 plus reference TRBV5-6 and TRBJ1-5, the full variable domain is DAGVTQSPTHLIKTRGQQVTLRCSPKSGHDTVSWYQQALGQGPQFIFQYYEEEERQRGNFPDRFSGHQFPNYSSELNVNALLLGDSALYLCASSWNGLSHISNQPQHFGDGTRLSIL.

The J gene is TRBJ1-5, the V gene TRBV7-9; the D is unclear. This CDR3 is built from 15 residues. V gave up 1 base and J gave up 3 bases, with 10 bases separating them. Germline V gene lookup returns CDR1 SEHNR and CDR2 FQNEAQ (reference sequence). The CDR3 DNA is TGTGCCAGCAGCTTAGGAGTGGGATTCAATCAGCCCCAGCATTTT. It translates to CASSLGVGFNQPQHF.

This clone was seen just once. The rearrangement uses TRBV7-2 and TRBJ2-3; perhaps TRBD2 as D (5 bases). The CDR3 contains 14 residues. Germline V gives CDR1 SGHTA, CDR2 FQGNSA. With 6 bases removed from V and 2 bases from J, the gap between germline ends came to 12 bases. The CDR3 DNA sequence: TGTGCCAGCAGTTTATCGAGGGTCACAGATACGCAGTATTTT. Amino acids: CASSLSRVTDTQYF.

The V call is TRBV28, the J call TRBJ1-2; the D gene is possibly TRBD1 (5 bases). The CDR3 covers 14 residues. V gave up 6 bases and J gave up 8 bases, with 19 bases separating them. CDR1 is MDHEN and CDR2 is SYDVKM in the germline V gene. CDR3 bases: TGTGCCAGCAGGTCTACCGGGACCCCGGGCGGCTACACCTTC. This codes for CASRSTGTPGGYTF.

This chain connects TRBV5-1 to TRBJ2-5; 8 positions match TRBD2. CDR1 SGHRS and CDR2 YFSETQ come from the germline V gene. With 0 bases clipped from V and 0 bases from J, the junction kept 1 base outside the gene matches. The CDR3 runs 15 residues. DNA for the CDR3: TGCGCCAGCAGCTTGGTAGCGGGGTACCAAGAGACCCAGTACTTC. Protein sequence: CASSLVAGYQETQYF.

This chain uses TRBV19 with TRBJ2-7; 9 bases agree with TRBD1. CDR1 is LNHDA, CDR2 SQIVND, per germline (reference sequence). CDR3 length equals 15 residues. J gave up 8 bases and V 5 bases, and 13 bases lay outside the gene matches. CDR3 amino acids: CASSPSGQGSTKQYF. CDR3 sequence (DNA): TGTGCCAGTAGTCCCTCGGGACAGGGCTCTACGAAGCAGTACTTC.

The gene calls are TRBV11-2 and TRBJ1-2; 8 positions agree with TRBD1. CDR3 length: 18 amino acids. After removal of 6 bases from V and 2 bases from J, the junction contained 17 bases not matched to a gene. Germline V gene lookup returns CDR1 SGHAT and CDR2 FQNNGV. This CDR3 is CASREGRGRSRLNYGYTF. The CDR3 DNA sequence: TGTGCCAGCAGGGAGGGCAGGGGGCGCTCCCGCCTCAACTATGGCTACACCTTC.